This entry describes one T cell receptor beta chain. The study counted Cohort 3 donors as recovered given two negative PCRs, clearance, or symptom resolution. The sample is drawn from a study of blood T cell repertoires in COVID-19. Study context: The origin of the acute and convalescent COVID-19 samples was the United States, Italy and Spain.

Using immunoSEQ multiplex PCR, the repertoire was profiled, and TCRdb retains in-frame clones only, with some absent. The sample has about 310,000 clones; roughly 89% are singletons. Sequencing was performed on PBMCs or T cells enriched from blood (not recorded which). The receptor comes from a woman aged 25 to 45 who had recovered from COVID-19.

CDR3: CASSESVPGSSYNEQFF. For the CDR3, the DNA is TGCGCCAGCAGTGAGTCAGTCCCCGGGAGCTCCTACAATGAGCAGTTCTTC. V gene TRBV10-1 combines with J gene TRBJ2-1; D possibly corresponds to TRBD2 (6 bases). The CDR3 covers 17 residues. Trimming left V 0 bases short and J 0 bases short, with 12 bases between. Per the germline V gene, CDR1 is WNHNN and CDR2 is SYGVQD (reference sequence).